This note documents a single T cell receptor beta chain sequence. Assay: immunoSEQ multiplex PCR; the TCRdb copy retains only in-frame clones and omits some. The sample has tens of thousands of clones; about 88% are singletons. The germline V gene has CDR1 LNHDA and CDR2 SQIVND (reference sequence). The V gene lost 9 bases and the J gene lost 0 bases, with 12 bases spanning the gap. The CDR3 consists of 14 residues. This entry comes from a study of T cell changes during pregnancy in multiple sclerosis. The genes are TRBV19 and TRBJ2-1; no clear D. Material: CD8+ T cells from peripheral blood mononuclear cells, obtained after pregnancy. This receptor was obtained from a female donor with multiple sclerosis, enrolled in a pregnancy study. CDR3: CASQAPSSYNEQFF. CDR3 coding DNA: TGTGCCAGCCAGGCGCCGAGCTCCTACAATGAGCAGTTCTTC.